This passage covers 3 T cell receptor beta chains from one sample sequenced in a study of OX40 agonist ivuxolimab in advanced cancers. Repertoires were generated with immunoSEQ multiplex PCR, while TCRdb's copy carries only in-frame clones and drops some. Of roughly 89,000 clones listed, around 84% are singletons. Sequences were derived from CD4+ or CD8+ T cells sorted from blood, sampled in a trial of the OX40 agonist ivuxolimab. The receptor set was obtained from an adult with an advanced solid tumor such as melanoma, head and neck, liver or kidney cancer.

The V and J genes are TRBV7-2 and TRBJ2-1, with TRBD1 matching 9 bases. The junction had 4 bases not matched to a gene; V was cut back by 4 bases and J by 9 bases. The CDR3 runs to 13 residues. Germline CDR1 SGHTA, CDR2 FQGNSA. This chain's CDR3 is CASSWDREGEQFF. CDR3 coding DNA: TGTGCCAGCAGCTGGGACAGGGAGGGTGAGCAGTTCTTC.

The table lists this clone with a few counts. This chain connects TRBV21-1 to TRBJ2-7. TRBV21-1 is labeled a pseudogene. The CDR3 is 16 residues long. CDR3 DNA sequence: TGTGCCAGCAGCGCTAACAGGGGACTAACCTCCTACGAGCAGTACTTC. Residues: CASSANRGLTSYEQYF.

The gene calls are TRBV7-2 and TRBJ2-3; tentatively, D is TRBD2 (5 bases). CDR1 is SGHTA, CDR2 FQGNSA, per germline. The CDR3 runs 15 residues. V lost 7 bases, J lost 11 bases, and 25 bases lay in between. CDR3 protein: CASKFSSTTGLGQYF. The CDR3 DNA follows: TGTGCCAGCAAATTCTCCAGCACCACGGGATTGGGGCAGTATTTT.